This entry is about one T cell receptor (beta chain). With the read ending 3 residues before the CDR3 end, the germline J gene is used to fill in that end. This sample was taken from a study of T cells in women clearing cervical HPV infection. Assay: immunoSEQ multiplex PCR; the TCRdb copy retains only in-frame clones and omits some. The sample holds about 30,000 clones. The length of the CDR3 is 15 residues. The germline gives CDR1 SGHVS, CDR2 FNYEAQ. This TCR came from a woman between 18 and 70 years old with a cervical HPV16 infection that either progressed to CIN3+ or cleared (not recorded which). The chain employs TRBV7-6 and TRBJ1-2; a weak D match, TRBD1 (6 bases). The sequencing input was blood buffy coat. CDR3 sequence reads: CASSAGLAGADTYTF. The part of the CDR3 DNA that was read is TGTGCCAGCAGCGCGGGACTAGCGGGGGCAGATACC.